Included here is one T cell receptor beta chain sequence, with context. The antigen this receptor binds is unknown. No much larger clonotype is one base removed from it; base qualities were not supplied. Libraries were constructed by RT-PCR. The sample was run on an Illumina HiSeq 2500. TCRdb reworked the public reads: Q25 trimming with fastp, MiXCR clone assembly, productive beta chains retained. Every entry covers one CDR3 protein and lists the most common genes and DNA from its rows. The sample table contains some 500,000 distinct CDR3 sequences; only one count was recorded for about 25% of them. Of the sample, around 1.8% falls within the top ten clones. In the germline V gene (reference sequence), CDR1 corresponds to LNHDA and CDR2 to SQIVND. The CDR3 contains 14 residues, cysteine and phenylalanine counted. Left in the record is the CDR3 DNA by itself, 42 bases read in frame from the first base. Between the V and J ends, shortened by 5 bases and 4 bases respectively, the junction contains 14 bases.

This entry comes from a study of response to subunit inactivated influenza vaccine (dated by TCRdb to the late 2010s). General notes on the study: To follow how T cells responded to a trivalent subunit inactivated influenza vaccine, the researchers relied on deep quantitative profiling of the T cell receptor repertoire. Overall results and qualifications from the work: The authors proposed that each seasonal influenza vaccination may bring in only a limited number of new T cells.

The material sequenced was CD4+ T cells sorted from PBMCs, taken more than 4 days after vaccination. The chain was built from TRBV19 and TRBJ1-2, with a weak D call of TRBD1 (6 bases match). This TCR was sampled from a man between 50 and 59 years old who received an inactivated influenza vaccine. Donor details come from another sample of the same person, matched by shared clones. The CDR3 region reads CASSAIRGPYGYTF. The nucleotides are TGTGCCAGTAGTGCAATCAGGGGCCCCTATGGCTACACCTTC. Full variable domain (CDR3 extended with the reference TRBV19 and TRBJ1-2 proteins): DGGITQSPKYLFRKEGQNVTLSCEQNLNHDAMYWYRQDPGQGLRLIYYSQIVNDFQKGDIAEGYSVSREKKESFPLTVTSAQKNPTAFYLCASSAIRGPYGYTFGSGTRLTVV.